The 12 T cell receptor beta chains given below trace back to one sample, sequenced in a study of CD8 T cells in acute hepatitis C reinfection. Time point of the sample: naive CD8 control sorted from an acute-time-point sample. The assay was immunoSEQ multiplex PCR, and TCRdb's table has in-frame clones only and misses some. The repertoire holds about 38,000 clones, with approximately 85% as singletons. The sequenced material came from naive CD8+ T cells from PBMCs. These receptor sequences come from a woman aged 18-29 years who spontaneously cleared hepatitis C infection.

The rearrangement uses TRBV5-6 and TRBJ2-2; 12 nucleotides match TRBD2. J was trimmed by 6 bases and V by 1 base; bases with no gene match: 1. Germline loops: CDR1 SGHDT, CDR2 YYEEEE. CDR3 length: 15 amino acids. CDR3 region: CASSLRLAGAGELFF. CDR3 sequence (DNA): TGTGCCAGCAGCTTGCGACTAGCGGGAGCCGGGGAGCTGTTTTTT.

In nucleotides, the CDR3 is TGTGCCAGCAGTTACTCGGACACCTCTAGCTATGGCTACACCTTC. This sequence encodes CASSYSDTSSYGYTF. The chain recombines TRBV6-5 with TRBJ1-2; the D gene is possibly TRBD1 (5 bases). The CDR3 has 15 residues. The ends were cut back, 0 bases at V and 4 bases at J, with 12 bases in the middle. Germline V lookup: CDR1 MNHEY, CDR2 SVGAGI.

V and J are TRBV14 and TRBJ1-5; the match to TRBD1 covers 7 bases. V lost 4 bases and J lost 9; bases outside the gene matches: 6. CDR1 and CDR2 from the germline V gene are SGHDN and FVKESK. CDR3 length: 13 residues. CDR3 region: CASSPGGGGPQHF. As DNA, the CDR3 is TGTGCCAGCAGCCCAGGGGGGGGTGGGCCCCAGCATTTT. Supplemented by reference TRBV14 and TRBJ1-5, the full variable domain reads EAGVTQFPSHSVIEKGQTVTLRCDPISGHDNLYWYRRVMGKEIKFLLHFVKESKQDESGMPNNRFLAERTGGTYSTLKVQPAELEDSGVYFCASSPGGGGPQHFGDGTRLSIL.

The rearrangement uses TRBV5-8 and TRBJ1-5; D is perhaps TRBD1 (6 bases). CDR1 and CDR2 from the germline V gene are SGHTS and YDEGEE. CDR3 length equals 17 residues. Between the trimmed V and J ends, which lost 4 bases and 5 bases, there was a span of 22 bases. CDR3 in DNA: TGTGCCAGCAGCCCGGTGAGAGTACAGGGTTTGTATCAGCCCCAGCATTTT. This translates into CASSPVRVQGLYQPQHF.

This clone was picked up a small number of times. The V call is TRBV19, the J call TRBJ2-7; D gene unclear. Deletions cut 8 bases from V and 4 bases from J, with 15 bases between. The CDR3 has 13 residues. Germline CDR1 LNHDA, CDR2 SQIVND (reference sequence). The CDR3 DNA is TGTGCCAGTGCGCACGCGGCAGCATACGAGCAGTACTTC. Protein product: CASAHAAAYEQYF.

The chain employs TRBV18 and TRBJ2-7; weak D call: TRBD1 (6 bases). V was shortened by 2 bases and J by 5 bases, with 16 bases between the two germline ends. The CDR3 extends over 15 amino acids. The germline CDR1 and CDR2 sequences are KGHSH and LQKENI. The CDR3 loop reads CASSPTYQGMNEQYF. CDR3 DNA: TGTGCCAGCTCACCAACATACCAGGGGATGAACGAGCAGTACTTC.

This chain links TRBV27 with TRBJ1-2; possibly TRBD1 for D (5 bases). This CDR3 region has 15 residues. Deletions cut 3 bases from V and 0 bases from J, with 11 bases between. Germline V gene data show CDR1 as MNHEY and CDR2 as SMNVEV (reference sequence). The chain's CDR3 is CASSFREGPNYGYTF. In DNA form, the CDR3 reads TGTGCCAGCAGTTTCAGGGAAGGACCTAACTATGGCTACACCTTC.

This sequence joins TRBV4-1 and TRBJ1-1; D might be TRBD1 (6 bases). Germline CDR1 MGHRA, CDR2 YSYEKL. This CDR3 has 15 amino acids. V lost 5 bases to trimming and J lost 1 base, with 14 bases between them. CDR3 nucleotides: TGCGCCAGCAGCACCGCACGGGGGCAGAACACTGAAGCTTTCTTT. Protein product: CASSTARGQNTEAFF.

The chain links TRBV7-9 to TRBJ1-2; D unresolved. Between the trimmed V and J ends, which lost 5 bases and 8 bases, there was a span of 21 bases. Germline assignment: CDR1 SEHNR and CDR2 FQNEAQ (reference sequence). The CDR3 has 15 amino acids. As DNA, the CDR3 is TGTGCCAGCAGCCTTGGAAGAGTGGGTTTGGAGGGCTACACCTTC. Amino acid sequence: CASSLGRVGLEGYTF. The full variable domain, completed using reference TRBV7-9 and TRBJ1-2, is DTGVSQNPRHKITKRGQNVTFRCDPISEHNRLYWYRQTLGQGPEFLTYFQNEAQLEKSRLLSDRFSAERPKGSFSTLEIQRTEQGDSAMYLCASSLGRVGLEGYTFGSGTRLTVV.

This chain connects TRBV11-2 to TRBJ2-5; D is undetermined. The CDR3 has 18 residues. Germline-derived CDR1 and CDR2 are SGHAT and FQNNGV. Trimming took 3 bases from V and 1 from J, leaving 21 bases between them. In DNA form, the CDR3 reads TGTGCCAGCAGCTTCTTCTACTTTCGGACGAAACTCCAAGAGACCCAGTACTTC. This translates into CASSFFYFRTKLQETQYF.

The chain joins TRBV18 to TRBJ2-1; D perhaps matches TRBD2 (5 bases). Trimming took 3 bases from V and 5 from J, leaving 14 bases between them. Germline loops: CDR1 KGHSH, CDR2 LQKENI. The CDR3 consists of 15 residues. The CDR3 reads CASSPPGLFHNEQFF. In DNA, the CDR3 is TGTGCCAGCTCACCTCCAGGACTGTTCCACAATGAGCAGTTCTTC.

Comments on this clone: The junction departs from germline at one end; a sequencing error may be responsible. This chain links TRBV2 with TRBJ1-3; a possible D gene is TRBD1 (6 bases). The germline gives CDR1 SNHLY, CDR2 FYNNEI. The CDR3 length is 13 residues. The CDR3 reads CVKKDRSSDTIYF. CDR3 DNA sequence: TGCGTCAAGAAGGACAGAAGCTCGGACACCATATATTTT. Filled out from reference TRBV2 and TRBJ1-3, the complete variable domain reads EPEVTQTPSHQVTQMGQEVILRCVPISNHLYFYWYRQILGQKVEFLVSFYNNEISEKSEIFDDQFSVERPDGSNFTLKIRSTKLEDSAMYFCVKKDRSSDTIYFGEGSWLTVV.